The 5 T cell receptor beta chains presented below share a single source sample, sequenced in a study of T cell clones after liver transplantation. Some clones are missing from TCRdb's copy, which holds only in-frame ones; the method was immunoSEQ multiplex PCR. There are over 25,000 clones in the sample; around 94% occur only once, and roughly a quarter lies in the top ten. The starting material was CD8+ T cells from blood, obtained 12 months after liver transplant. The receptors come from a human patient who received a liver transplant. Some T cells may trace back to the graft donor.

The J gene is TRBJ2-1, the V gene TRBV4-1; the D is unclear. Germline loops: CDR1 MGHRA, CDR2 YSYEKL. Trimming stripped 0 bases from V and 8 bases from J, with 5 bases between. There are 12 residues in the CDR3. In DNA form, the CDR3 reads TGCGCCAGCAGCCAAGATATAGATGAGCAGTTCTTC. This gives the protein CASSQDIDEQFF.

The chain combines TRBV7-8 with TRBJ1-1; D unclear. Germline V gene data show CDR1 as SGHVS and CDR2 as FQNEAQ. The CDR3 is 14 amino acids. V shed 3 bases and J shed 3 bases, with 11 bases lying between them. CDR3 protein: CASSFSRSDTEAFF. The CDR3 DNA reads TGTGCCAGCAGCTTTTCGAGGTCCGACACTGAAGCTTTCTTT. Looking up the rest from reference TRBV7-8 and TRBJ1-1 gives the full variable domain: GAGVSQSPRYKVAKRGQDVALRCDPISGHVSLFWYQQALGQGPEFLTYFQNEAQLDKSGLPSDRFFAERPEGSVSTLKIQRTQQEDSAVYLCASSFSRSDTEAFFGQGTRLTVV.

Only a few counts were recorded for this clone. This chain uses TRBV4-1 with TRBJ2-7; TRBD2 agrees at 14 bases. The germline V gene encodes CDR1 MGHRA and CDR2 YSYEKL. The CDR3 has 15 amino acids. Germline trimming cut 5 bases from V and 3 bases from J; bases unmatched to any gene: 3. The CDR3 sequence: CASSGLAGGRYEQYF. The CDR3 nucleotides are TGCGCCAGCAGCGGACTAGCGGGAGGCCGCTACGAGCAGTACTTC.

This chain links TRBV7-9 with TRBJ2-2; TRBD2 agrees at 8 bases. From germline, CDR1 is SEHNR and CDR2 FQNEAQ (reference sequence). The length of the CDR3 is 13 residues. V lost 5 bases, J lost 8 bases, and 4 bases stayed unmatched. CDR3 nucleotides: TGTGCCAGCAGCCGCGGGGGGAAAGGGGAGCTGTTTTTT. Translating gives CASSRGGKGELFF.

In its sample, this clone was seen once. The chain employs TRBV27 and TRBJ2-1, with 8 bases aligning to TRBD1. Unmatched junction bases numbered 7, after V lost 2 bases and J lost 13 bases. Germline assignment: CDR1 MNHEY and CDR2 SMNVEV (reference sequence). The CDR3 spans 13 residues. The CDR3, as DNA: TGTGCCAGCAGTTTAAATTCGGGGACAGGTCAGTTCTTC. It encodes CASSLNSGTGQFF.